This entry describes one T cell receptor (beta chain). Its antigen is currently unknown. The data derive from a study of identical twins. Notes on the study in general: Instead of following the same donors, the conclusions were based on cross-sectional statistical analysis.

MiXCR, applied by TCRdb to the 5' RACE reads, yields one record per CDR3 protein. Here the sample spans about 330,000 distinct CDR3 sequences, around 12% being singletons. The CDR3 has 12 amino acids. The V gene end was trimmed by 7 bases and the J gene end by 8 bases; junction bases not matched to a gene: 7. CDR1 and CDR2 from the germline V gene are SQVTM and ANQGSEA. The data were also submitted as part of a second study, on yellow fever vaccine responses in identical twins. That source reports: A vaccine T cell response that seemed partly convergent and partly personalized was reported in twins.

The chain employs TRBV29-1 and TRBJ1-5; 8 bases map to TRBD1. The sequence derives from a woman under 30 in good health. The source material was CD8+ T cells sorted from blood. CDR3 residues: CSAGQGSEPQHF. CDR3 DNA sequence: TGCAGCGCCGGACAGGGTTCTGAGCCCCAGCATTTT.